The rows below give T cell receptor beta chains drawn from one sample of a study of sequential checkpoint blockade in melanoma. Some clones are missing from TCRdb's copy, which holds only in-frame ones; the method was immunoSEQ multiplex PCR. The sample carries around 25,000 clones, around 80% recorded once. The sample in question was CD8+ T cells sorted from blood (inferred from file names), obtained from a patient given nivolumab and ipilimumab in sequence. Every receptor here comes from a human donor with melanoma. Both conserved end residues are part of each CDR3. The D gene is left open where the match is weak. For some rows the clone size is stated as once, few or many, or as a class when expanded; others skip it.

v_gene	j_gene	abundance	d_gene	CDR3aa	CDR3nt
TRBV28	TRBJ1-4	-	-	CASSLPTVKLFF	TGTGCCAGCAGTTTACCCACGGTAAAACTGTTTTTT
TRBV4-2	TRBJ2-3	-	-	CASSGDFERSGKQYF	TGTGCCAGCAGCGGGGACTTCGAAAGGTCCGGAAAGCAGTATTTT
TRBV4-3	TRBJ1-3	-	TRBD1	CASSQDPAGGRNTIYF	TGCGCCAGCAGCCAAGATCCGGCAGGGGGTAGGAACACCATATATTTT
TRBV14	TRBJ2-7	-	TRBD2	CASSHSLAGKSYEQYF	TGTGCCAGCAGCCATAGTCTAGCGGGCAAATCCTACGAGCAGTACTTC
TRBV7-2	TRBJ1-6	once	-	CAEAPISSPLHF	TGTGCCGAGGCCCCGATAAGTTCACCCCTCCACTTT
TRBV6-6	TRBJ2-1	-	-	CASLGSSSYNEQFF	TGTGCCAGCCTAGGTTCTAGCTCCTACAATGAGCAGTTCTTC
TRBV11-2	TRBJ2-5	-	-	CASSVQGRETQYF	TGTGCCAGCAGCGTCCAGGGGCGGGAGACCCAGTACTTC
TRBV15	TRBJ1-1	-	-	CATSPGGVSTEAFF	TGTGCCACCAGCCCCGGGGGGGTCTCCACTGAAGCTTTCTTT
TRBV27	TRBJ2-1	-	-	CASSGDSLANNEQFF	TGTGCCAGCAGCGGGGACTCCTTGGCCAACAATGAGCAGTTCTTC
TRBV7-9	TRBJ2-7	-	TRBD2	CASSLSGRFAEEQYF	TGTGCCAGCAGCCTTAGCGGGAGATTCGCCGAAGAGCAGTACTTC
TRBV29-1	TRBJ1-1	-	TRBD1	CSAFSGGTEAFF	TGCAGCGCCTTCTCAGGGGGCACTGAAGCTTTCTTT
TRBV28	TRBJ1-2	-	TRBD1	CASSLTGASNYGYTF	TGTGCCAGCAGTCTGACAGGGGCCTCTAACTATGGCTACACCTTC
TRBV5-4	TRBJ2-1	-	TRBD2	CASSSGASGNNEQFF	TGTGCCAGCAGCTCGGGTGCTAGCGGGAACAATGAGCAGTTCTTC
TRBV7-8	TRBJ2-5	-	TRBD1	CASSSGQRQGRQETQYF	TGTGCCAGCAGCTCAGGTCAAAGACAGGGGCGTCAAGAGACCCAGTACTTC
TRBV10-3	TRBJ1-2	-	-	CAISESGGYGYTF	TGTGCCATCAGTGAGTCTGGAGGCTATGGCTACACCTTC
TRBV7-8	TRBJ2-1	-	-	CASSHSGRGTANEQFF	TGTGCCAGCAGCCACTCGGGCAGGGGCACGGCCAATGAGCAGTTCTTC
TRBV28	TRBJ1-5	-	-	CASSPGGANQPQHF	TGTGCCAGCAGCCCTGGGGGGGCCAATCAGCCCCAGCATTTT
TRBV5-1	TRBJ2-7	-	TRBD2	CASSRTSGLYEQYF	TGCGCCAGCAGCCGGACTAGCGGACTCTACGAGCAGTACTTC
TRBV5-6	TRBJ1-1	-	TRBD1	CASSSRTGEAFF	TGTGCCAGCAGCTCTCGGACAGGGGAAGCTTTCTTT
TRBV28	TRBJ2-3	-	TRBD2	CASSLLRDRGTSGSSDTQYF	TGTGCCAGCAGTTTACTCCGGGACAGGGGGACTAGCGGGAGTTCAGATACGCAGTATTTT
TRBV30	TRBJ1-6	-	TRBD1	CAWSGTGYNSPLHF	TGTGCCTGGAGTGGGACAGGCTATAATTCACCCCTCCACTTT
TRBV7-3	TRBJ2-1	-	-	CASSPGDVAYNEQFF	TGTGCCAGCAGCCCAGGGGACGTAGCCTACAATGAGCAGTTCTTC
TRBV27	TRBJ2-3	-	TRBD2	CASSLGLAGYTQYF	TGTGCCAGCAGCCTGGGACTAGCGGGATATACGCAGTATTTT
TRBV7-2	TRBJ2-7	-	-	CASSPSYEQYF	TGTGCCAGCAGCCCTTCCTACGAGCAGTACTTC
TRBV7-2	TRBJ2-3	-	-	CASSLDMWGGGSDTQYF	TGTGCCAGCAGCTTAGATATGTGGGGAGGGGGGTCGGATACGCAGTATTTT
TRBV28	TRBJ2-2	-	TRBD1	CASSLRTGIGELFF	TGTGCCAGCAGTTTACGGACAGGGATCGGGGAGCTGTTTTTT
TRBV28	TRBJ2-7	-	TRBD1	CASSFNRGKYEQYF	TGTGCCAGCAGTTTTAACAGGGGAAAATACGAGCAGTACTTC
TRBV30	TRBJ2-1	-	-	CAWTLGLNNEQFF	TGTGCCTGGACCTTGGGACTGAACAATGAGCAGTTCTTC
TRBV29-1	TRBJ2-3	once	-	CSVGRGRETDTQYF	TGCAGCGTTGGTAGGGGGAGGGAGACAGATACGCAGTATTTT
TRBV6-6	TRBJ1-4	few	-	CASSPGQNANEKLFF	TGTGCCAGCAGCCCTGGACAGAATGCCAATGAAAAACTGTTTTTT
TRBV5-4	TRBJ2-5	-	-	CASSWRDSQETQYF	TGTGCCAGCAGCTGGAGGGACAGTCAAGAGACCCAGTACTTC
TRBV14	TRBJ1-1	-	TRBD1	CASSHTDRVYTEAFF	TGTGCCAGCAGCCATACAGACAGGGTGTACACTGAAGCTTTCTTT
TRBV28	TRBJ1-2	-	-	CASSLWAGEGYTF	TGTGCCAGCAGTTTATGGGCAGGGGAAGGCTACACCTTC
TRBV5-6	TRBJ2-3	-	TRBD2	CASSSVAGGGTDTQYF	TGTGCCAGCAGCTCAGTAGCGGGAGGCGGCACAGATACGCAGTATTTT
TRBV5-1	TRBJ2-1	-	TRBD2	CASSGTSGFRNEQFF	TGCGCCAGCAGCGGCACTAGCGGATTTAGGAATGAGCAGTTCTTC
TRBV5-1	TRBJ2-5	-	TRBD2	CASTGTSRRETQYF	TGCGCCAGCACCGGGACTAGCCGGAGGGAGACCCAGTACTTC
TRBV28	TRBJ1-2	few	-	CASKDRGGDGYTF	TGTGCCAGCAAGGATCGGGGGGGTGATGGCTACACCTTC
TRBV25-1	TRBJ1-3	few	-	CASSAQGFGNTIYF	TGTGCCAGCAGTGCCCAGGGGTTTGGAAACACCATATATTTT
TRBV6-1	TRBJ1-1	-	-	CASNHGGGIGAFF	TGTGCCAGCAACCACGGCGGAGGGATAGGAGCTTTCTTT